This entry describes one T cell receptor beta chain. Per the germline V gene, CDR1 is LGHNA and CDR2 is YSLEER. CDR3 size: 16 residues. With V trimmed by 1 base and J by 7 bases, 5 bases remained unmatched. This specimen comes from a study of blood T cell repertoires in COVID-19. TCRdb's copy holds only in-frame clones and misses some; the assay was immunoSEQ multiplex PCR. The data hold approximately 350,000 clones, with approximately 88% observed a single time. The source of this sequence is a young woman with COVID-19, enrolled during active disease. Sequenced input: peripheral blood. The chain carries TRBV4-3 and TRBJ2-2; 11 bases fit TRBD2. The CDR3 here is CASSQVRTSGYGELFF. DNA for the CDR3: TGCGCCAGCAGCCAAGTAAGGACTAGCGGGTACGGGGAGCTGTTTTTT.